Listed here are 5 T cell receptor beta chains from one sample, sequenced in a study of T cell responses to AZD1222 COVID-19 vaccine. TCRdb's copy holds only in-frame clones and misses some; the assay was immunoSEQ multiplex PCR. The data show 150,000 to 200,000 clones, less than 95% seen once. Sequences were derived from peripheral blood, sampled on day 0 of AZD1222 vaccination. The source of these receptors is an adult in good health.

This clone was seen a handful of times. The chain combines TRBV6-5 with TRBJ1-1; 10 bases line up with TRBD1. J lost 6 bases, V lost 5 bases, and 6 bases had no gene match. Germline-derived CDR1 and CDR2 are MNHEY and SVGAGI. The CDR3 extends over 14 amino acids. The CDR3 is CASSTTGTGAEAFF. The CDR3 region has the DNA TGTGCCAGCAGTACCACCGGGACAGGGGCTGAAGCTTTCTTT.

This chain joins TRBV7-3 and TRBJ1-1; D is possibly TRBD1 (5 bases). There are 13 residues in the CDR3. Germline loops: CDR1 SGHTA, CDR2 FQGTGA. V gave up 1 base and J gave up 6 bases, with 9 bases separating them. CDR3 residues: CASSLISGAEAFF. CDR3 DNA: TGTGCCAGCAGCTTAATTTCGGGGGCTGAAGCTTTCTTT.

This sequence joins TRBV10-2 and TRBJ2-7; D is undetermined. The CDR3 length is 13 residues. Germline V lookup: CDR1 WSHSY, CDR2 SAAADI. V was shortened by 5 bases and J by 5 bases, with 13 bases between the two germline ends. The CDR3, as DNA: TGCGCCAGCAGTAAATCTCGGGTCCACGAGCAGTACTTC. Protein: CASSKSRVHEQYF.

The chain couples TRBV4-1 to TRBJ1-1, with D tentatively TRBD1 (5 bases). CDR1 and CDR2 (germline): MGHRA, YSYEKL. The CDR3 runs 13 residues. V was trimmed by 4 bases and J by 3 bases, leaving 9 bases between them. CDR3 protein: CASSLGLYTEAFF. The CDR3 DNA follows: TGCGCCAGCAGCCTGGGACTCTACACTGAAGCTTTCTTT.

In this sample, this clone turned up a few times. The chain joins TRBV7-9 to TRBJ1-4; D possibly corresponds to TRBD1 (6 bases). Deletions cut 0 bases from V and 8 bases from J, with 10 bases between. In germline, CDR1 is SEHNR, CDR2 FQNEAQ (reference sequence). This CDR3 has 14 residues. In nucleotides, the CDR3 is TGTGCCAGCAGCTTAGCAGGGGGTCAGGAAAAACTGTTTTTT. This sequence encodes CASSLAGGQEKLFF.